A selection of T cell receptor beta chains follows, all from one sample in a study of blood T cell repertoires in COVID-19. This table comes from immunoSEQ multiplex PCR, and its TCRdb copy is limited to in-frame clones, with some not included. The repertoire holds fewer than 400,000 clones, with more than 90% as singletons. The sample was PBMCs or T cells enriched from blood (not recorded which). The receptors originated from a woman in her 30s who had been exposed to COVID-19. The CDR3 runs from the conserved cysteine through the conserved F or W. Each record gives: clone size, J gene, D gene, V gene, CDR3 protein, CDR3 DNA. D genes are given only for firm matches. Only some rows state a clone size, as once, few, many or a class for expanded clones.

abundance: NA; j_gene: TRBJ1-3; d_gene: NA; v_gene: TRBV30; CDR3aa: CAWTPGSSGNTIYF; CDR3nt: TGTGCCTGGACTCCGGGGAGCTCTGGAAACACCATATATTTT
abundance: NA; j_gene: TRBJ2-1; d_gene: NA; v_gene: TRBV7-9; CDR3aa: CASSLVYSGLSYNEQFF; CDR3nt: TGTGCCAGCAGCTTGGTGTACTCAGGACTTTCCTACAATGAGCAGTTCTTC
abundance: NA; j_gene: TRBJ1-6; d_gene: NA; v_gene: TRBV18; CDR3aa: CASSPGPRGSYNSPLHF; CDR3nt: TGTGCCAGCTCACCGGGTCCCCGGGGCTCCTATAATTCACCCCTCCACTTT
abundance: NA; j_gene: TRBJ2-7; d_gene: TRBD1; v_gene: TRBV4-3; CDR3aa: CASSLEHGTGGEQYF; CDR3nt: TGCGCCAGCAGCCTAGAACACGGGACAGGGGGCGAGCAGTACTTC
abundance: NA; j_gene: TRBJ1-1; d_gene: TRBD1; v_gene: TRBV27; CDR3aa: CASSSPTTGETEAFF; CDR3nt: TGTGCCAGCAGTTCTCCCACGACAGGGGAAACTGAAGCTTTCTTT
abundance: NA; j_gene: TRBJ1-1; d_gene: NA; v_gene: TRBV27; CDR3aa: CASALVGMGTEAFF; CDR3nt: TGTGCCAGCGCCCTAGTAGGTATGGGCACTGAAGCTTTCTTT
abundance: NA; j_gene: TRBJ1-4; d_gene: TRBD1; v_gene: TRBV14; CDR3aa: CASSINDRGSNEKLFF; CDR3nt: TGTGCCAGCAGCATTAACGACAGGGGATCTAATGAAAAACTGTTTTTT
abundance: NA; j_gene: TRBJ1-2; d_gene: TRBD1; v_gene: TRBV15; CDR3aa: CATSRTGANYGYTF; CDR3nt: TGTGCCACCAGCAGAACAGGGGCTAACTATGGCTACACCTTC
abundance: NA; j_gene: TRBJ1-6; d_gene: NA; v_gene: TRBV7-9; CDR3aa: CASSSLQGREGSPLHF; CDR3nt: TGTGCCAGCAGCTCACTACAGGGACGGGAAGGTTCACCCCTCCACTTT
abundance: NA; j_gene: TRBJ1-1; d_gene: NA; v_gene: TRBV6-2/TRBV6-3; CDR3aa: CASSPPPRTVLNTEAFF; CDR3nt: TGTGCCAGCAGCCCCCCGCCGCGGACAGTGCTGAACACTGAAGCTTTCTTT
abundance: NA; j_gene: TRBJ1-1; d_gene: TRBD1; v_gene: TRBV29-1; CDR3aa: CSGSNRGSRTEAFF; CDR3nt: TGCAGCGGTAGTAACAGGGGGTCGCGCACTGAAGCTTTCTTT
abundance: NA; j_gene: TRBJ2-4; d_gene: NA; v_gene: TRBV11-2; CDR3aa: CASSLADIQYF; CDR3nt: TGTGCCAGCAGCTTAGCGGACATTCAGTACTTC
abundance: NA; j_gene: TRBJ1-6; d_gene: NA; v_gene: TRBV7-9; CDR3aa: CASSLVGASPPLHF; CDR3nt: TGTGCCAGCAGCTTAGTGGGGGCCTCTCCACCCCTCCACTTT
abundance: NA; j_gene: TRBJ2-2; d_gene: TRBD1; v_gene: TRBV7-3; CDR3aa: CASSLTPRGPGTGELFF; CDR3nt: TGTGCCAGCAGCTTAACTCCCAGGGGGCCGGGCACCGGGGAGCTGTTTTTT
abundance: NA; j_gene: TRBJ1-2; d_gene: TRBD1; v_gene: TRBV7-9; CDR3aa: CASSAQQGDYGYTF; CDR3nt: TGTGCCAGCAGCGCCCAACAGGGGGACTATGGCTACACCTTC
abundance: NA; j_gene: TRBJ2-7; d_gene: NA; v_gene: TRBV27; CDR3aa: CASSAPRQGLLEQYF; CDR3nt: TGTGCCAGCAGTGCTCCGCGGCAGGGTCTTCTCGAGCAGTACTTC
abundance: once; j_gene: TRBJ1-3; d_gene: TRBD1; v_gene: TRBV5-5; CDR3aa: CASSLPTGTGGNTIYF; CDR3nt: TGTGCCAGCAGCCTACCGACAGGGACAGGAGGAAACACCATATATTTT
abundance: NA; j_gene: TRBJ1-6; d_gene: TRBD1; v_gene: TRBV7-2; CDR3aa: CASSLSDRGSYNSPLHF; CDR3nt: TGTGCCAGCAGCTTATCGGACAGGGGGAGTTATAATTCACCCCTCCACTTT
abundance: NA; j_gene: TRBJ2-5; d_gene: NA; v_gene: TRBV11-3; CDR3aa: CASSLDFEAGPPRETQYF; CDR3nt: TGTGCCAGCAGCTTAGATTTTGAGGCGGGGCCTCCAAGGGAGACCCAGTACTTC
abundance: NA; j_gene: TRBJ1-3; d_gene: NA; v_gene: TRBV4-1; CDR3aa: CASSPTIRDHTIYF; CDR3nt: TGCGCCAGCAGCCCTACTATCAGGGATCACACCATATATTTT
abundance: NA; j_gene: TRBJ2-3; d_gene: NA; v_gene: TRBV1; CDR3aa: CTSSQDGASGPDTQYF; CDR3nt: TGCACCAGCAGCCAAGATGGAGCTAGCGGGCCGGATACGCAGTATTTT
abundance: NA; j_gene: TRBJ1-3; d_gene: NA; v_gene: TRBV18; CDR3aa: CASSERLAGSGNTIYF; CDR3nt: TGTGCCAGCTCGGAGCGTCTTGCGGGCTCTGGAAACACCATATATTTT
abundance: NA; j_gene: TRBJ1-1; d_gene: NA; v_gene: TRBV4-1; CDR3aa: CASSQGEWAEAFF; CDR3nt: TGCGCCAGCAGCCAAGGGGAGTGGGCTGAAGCTTTCTTT
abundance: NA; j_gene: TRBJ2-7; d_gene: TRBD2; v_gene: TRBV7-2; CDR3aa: CASSPRTSGGGEQYF; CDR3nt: TGTGCCAGCAGCCCCCGGACTAGCGGGGGGGGCGAGCAGTACTTC
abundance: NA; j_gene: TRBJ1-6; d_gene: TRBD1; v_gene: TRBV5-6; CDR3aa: CASSTGTGVHNSPLHF; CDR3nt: TGTGCCAGCAGCACTGGGACAGGGGTCCATAATTCACCCCTCCACTTT
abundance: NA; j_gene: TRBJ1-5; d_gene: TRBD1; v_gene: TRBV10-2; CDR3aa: CASSETGGRSLGIQPQHF; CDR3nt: TGCGCCAGCAGTGAAACAGGGGGCCGTAGTCTTGGAATTCAGCCCCAGCATTTT
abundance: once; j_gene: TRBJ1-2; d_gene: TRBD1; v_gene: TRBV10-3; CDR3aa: CAISSGQGAGYTF; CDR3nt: TGTGCCATCAGCTCGGGACAGGGCGCTGGCTACACCTTC
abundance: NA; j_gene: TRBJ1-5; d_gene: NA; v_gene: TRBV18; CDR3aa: CASSLASGTLVGGQPQHF; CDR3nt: TGTGCCAGCTCACTGGCCTCTGGGACACTTGTAGGAGGTCAGCCCCAGCATTTT